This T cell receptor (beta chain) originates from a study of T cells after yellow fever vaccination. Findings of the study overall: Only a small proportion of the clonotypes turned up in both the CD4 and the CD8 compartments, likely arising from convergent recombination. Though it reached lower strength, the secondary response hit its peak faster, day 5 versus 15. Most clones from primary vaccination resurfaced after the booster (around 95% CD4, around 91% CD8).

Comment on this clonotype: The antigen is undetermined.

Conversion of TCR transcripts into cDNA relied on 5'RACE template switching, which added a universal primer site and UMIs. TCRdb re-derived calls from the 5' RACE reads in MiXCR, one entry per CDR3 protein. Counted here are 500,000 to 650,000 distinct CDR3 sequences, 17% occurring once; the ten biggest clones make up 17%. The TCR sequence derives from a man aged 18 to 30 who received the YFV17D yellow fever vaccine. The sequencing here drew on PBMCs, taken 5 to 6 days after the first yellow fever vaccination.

As DNA, the CDR3 is TGTGCCAGCAGTTACGCGAGGGAGGCCTACGAGCAGTACTTC. Its translation: CASSYAREAYEQYF. V is TRBV6-5 and J is TRBJ2-7; perhaps TRBD2 as D (6 bases). Germline CDR1 is MNHEY and CDR2 is SVGAGI. V was cut by 2 bases and J by 2 bases, with 10 bases left in between. The CDR3 covers 14 residues.